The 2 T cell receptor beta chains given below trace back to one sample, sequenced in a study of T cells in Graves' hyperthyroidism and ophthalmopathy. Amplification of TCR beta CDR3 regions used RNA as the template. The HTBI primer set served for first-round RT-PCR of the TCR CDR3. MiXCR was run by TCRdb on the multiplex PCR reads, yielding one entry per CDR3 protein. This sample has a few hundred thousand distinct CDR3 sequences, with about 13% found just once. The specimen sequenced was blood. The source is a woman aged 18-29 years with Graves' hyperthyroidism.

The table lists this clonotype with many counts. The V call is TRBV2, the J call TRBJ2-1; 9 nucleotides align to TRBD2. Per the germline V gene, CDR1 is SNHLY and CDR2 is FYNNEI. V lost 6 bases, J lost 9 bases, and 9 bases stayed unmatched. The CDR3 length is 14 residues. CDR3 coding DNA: TGTGCCAGCAGCCCAGTAGCGGGAGTTGCTGAGCAGTTCTTC. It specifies CASSPVAGVAEQFF.

CDR3 sequence reads: CASSLSDSSYNSPLHF. CDR3 bases: TGTGCCAGCAGCTTATCAGACAGCTCCTATAATTCACCCCTCCACTTT. The chain links TRBV11-2 to TRBJ1-6; D possibly corresponds to TRBD1 (5 bases). CDR3 size: 16 residues. CDR1 and CDR2 (germline): SGHAT, FQNNGV. V was trimmed by 2 bases and J by 0 bases, leaving 8 bases between them. Full variable domain (missing parts from reference TRBV11-2 and TRBJ1-6): EAGVAQSPRYKIIEKRQSVAFWCNPISGHATLYWYQQILGQGPKLLIQFQNNGVVDDSQLPKDRFSAERLKGVDSTLKIQPAKLEDSAVYLCASSLSDSSYNSPLHFGNGTRLTVT.